Listed below are T cell receptor beta chains from one sample, sequenced in a study of Japanese encephalitis immunity and Zika vaccine responses. TCRdb processed the 5' RACE reads anew with MiXCR; each CDR3 protein has one entry. The table includes some 510 distinct CDR3 sequences, approximately 1% detected once. Sequenced material: antigen-activated CD4+ T cells from blood, cultured, taken during a Zika inactivated vaccine study. The receptors derive from an adult woman who received an inactivated Zika virus vaccine. The CDR3 runs from the conserved cysteine through the conserved F or W. A D gene is named only where the DNA matches it firmly. Clone size is stated in some rows and not others, as once, few, many or a class when expanded.

j_gene | d_gene | v_gene | abundance | CDR3aa | CDR3nt
TRBJ1-6 | . | TRBV4-3 | large | CASSPRGGGAHNSPLHF | TGCGCCAGCAGCCCCCGGGGTGGAGGGGCTCATAATTCACCCCTCCACTTT
TRBJ1-1 | . | TRBV27 | medium-sized | CASSFMVGGTEAFF | TGTGCCAGCAGTTTTATGGTCGGGGGCACTGAAGCTTTCTTT
TRBJ1-1 | . | TRBV28 | medium-sized | CASSSQGPNTEAFF | TGTGCCAGCAGTTCACAGGGCCCGAACACTGAAGCTTTCTTT
TRBJ2-5 | . | TRBV20-1 | medium-sized | CSAGRDSFTLETQYF | TGCAGTGCCGGTCGGGACTCCTTTACTTTAGAGACCCAGTACTTC
TRBJ2-2 | . | TRBV15 | medium-sized | CATSRDLAGELFF | TGTGCCACCAGCAGAGATTTGGCCGGGGAGCTGTTTTTT
TRBJ2-5 | . | TRBV24-1 | medium-sized | CATSDDSGVETQYF | TGTGCCACCAGTGACGACTCGGGGGTAGAGACCCAGTACTTC
TRBJ1-5 | TRBD1 | TRBV4-1 | medium-sized | CASSRTGDIYSNQPQHF | TGCGCCAGCAGCCGGACAGGGGATATATATAGCAATCAGCCCCAGCATTTT
TRBJ2-6 | . | TRBV5-1 | medium-sized | CASTPNSNTGAGSNVLTF | TGCGCCAGCACCCCTAATTCGAACACAGGAGCTGGGTCCAACGTCCTGACTTTC
TRBJ2-7 | TRBD2 | TRBV11-2 | medium-sized | CASSSRLATYYEQYF | TGTGCCAGCAGCTCCCGACTAGCGACATACTACGAGCAGTACTTC
TRBJ2-4 | . | TRBV29-1 | medium-sized | CSVERGGDIQYF | TGCAGCGTTGAAAGAGGTGGGGACATTCAGTACTTC
TRBJ1-2 | . | TRBV7-2 | large | CASSLDAGRRGSSGYTF | TGTGCCAGCAGCTTAGACGCGGGCCGTCGCGGGAGTAGTGGCTACACCTTC
TRBJ2-3 | . | TRBV7-6 | large | CASSLLQDPRGTDTQYF | TGTGCCAGCAGCCTGCTACAGGACCCCAGGGGCACAGATACGCAGTATTTT
TRBJ2-3 | . | TRBV6-2/TRBV6-3 | medium-sized | CASRDPLIADTQYF | TGTGCCAGCAGAGACCCTCTGATCGCAGATACGCAGTATTTT
TRBJ2-7 | . | TRBV5-1 | medium-sized | CASSLGLGPYEQYF | TGCGCCAGCAGCTTGGGGCTGGGGCCCTACGAGCAGTACTTC
TRBJ2-1 | TRBD1 | TRBV9 | large | CASSETPGQDNEQFF | TGTGCCAGCAGCGAGACACCGGGACAGGACAATGAGCAGTTCTTC
TRBJ2-5 | TRBD2 | TRBV29-1 | medium-sized | CSVEFGGVVETQYF | TGCAGCGTTGAGTTTGGGGGGGTGGTGGAGACCCAGTACTTC
TRBJ1-1 | TRBD1 | TRBV27 | medium-sized | CASSLKQGTEAFF | TGTGCCAGCAGTTTGAAACAGGGGACTGAAGCTTTCTTT
TRBJ1-1 | . | TRBV29-1 | large | CSVELGWTEAFF | TGCAGCGTTGAATTGGGGTGGACTGAAGCTTTCTTT
TRBJ2-7 | . | TRBV28 | large | CASSPLAEQYF | TGTGCCAGCAGCCCCCTCGCAGAGCAGTACTTC
TRBJ2-2 | . | TRBV7-2 | . | CASSFSGDTGELFF | TGTGCCAGCAGCTTTTCAGGGGACACCGGGGAGCTGTTTTTT
TRBJ2-1 | . | TRBV28 | . | CASSLLTFGGRLYNEQFF | TGTGCCAGCAGTTTACTCACTTTCGGCGGGCGACTCTACAATGAGCAGTTCTTC
TRBJ2-5 | TRBD2 | TRBV5-6 | few | CASSLLLSGGGRETQYF | TGTGCCAGCAGCTTGTTATTAAGCGGGGGGGGAAGAGAGACCCAGTACTTC
TRBJ2-7 | . | TRBV19 | medium-sized | CASSDTGSPSYEQYF | TGTGCCAGTAGCGATACAGGAAGCCCCTCCTACGAGCAGTACTTC
TRBJ1-2 | TRBD1 | TRBV27 | large | CATYRGDYGYTF | TGTGCCACCTACAGGGGGGACTATGGCTACACCTTC
TRBJ1-2 | TRBD1 | TRBV6-6 | medium-sized | CASRYRTGDGYTF | TGTGCCAGCAGATACCGGACAGGGGATGGCTACACCTTC
TRBJ2-3 | . | TRBV20-1 | . | CSERRSHTDTQYF | TGCAGTGAGCGTCGATCCCACACAGATACGCAGTATTTT
TRBJ1-5 | . | TRBV6-2/TRBV6-3 | . | CASSARLTLNNQPQHF | TGTGCCAGCAGTGCCCGACTGACGCTCAACAATCAGCCCCAGCATTTT
TRBJ1-2 | . | TRBV20-1 | large | CSAREGGERWDYGYTF | TGCAGTGCTAGAGAGGGGGGAGAAAGATGGGACTATGGCTACACCTTC
TRBJ1-1 | . | TRBV5-1 | hyperexpanded | CASSLRGHLPSTEAFF | TGCGCCAGCAGCTTACGGGGCCACTTACCGTCCACTGAAGCTTTCTTT
TRBJ2-2 | . | TRBV20-1 | medium-sized | CSANRVANTGELFF | TGCAGTGCAAACAGGGTTGCGAACACCGGGGAGCTGTTTTTT
TRBJ1-5 | . | TRBV19 | large | CASSMKDQPQHF | TGTGCCAGTAGTATGAAGGATCAGCCCCAGCATTTT
TRBJ1-4 | . | TRBV30 | medium-sized | CAWSVQQGKLFF | TGTGCCTGGAGTGTACAGCAGGGGAAACTGTTTTTT
TRBJ2-5 | . | TRBV6-4 | . | CASSDSLGETQYF | TGTGCCAGCAGTGACTCTCTGGGGGAGACCCAGTACTTC
TRBJ1-3 | . | TRBV4-3 | large | CASSHTDLGNTIYF | TGCGCCAGCAGCCACACTGACCTCGGAAACACCATATATTTT
TRBJ2-7 | TRBD2 | TRBV9 | medium-sized | CASSPQVWSGGRNEQYF | TGTGCCAGCAGCCCCCAAGTTTGGTCGGGGGGGCGGAACGAGCAGTACTTC
TRBJ2-1 | . | TRBV15 | few | CATSRRGLLYNEQFF | TGTGCCACCAGCAGACGCGGACTTCTCTACAATGAGCAGTTCTTC
TRBJ1-5 | TRBD1 | TRBV10-1 | large | CASSEDQQGRRNQPQHF | TGCGCCAGCAGTGAGGACCAACAGGGGCGGAGGAATCAGCCCCAGCATTTT
TRBJ2-5 | . | TRBV9 | medium-sized | CASSPRGDSRTLAQYF | TGTGCCAGCAGCCCAAGGGGGGACTCGCGTACGTTGGCCCAGTACTTC
TRBJ1-5 | TRBD1 | TRBV7-7 | large | CASSPMCAGGDSNQPQHF | TGTGCCAGCAGCCCAATGTGCGCAGGGGGTGATAGCAATCAGCCCCAGCATTTT
TRBJ1-2 | . | TRBV20-1 | medium-sized | CSARPGGGTF | TGCAGTGCCCGTCCGGGGGGGGGCACCTTC
TRBJ2-3 | TRBD2 | TRBV7-9 | medium-sized | CASSWTGGFGDTQYF | TGTGCCAGCAGCTGGACGGGGGGTTTCGGAGATACGCAGTATTTT
TRBJ1-6 | TRBD1 | TRBV18 | large | CASSPLPGQMIHNSPLHF | TGTGCCAGCTCACCACTCCCGGGACAGATGATCCATAATTCACCCCTCCACTTT
TRBJ2-3 | TRBD2 | TRBV15 | medium-sized | CATSRDPGLAGGSQDTQYF | TGTGCCACCAGCAGAGATCCAGGATTAGCGGGGGGGTCTCAGGATACGCAGTATTTT
TRBJ2-7 | . | TRBV2 | medium-sized | CASSVPVTYEQYF | TGTGCCAGCAGTGTTCCGGTGACCTACGAGCAGTACTTC
TRBJ2-5 | TRBD1 | TRBV20-1 | medium-sized | CSARDRVKTETQYF | TGCAGTGCCCGGGACAGGGTTAAAACCGAGACCCAGTACTTC
TRBJ1-2 | . | TRBV5-6 | medium-sized | CASSLGTGIDF | TGTGCCAGCAGCTTAGGTACAGGAATTGACTTC
TRBJ2-7 | TRBD1 | TRBV9 | medium-sized | CASSATGIEQYF | TGTGCCAGCAGCGCGACAGGGATTGAGCAGTACTTC
TRBJ2-1 | . | TRBV7-2 | medium-sized | CASSINVGYNEQFF | TGTGCCAGCAGCATCAATGTGGGCTACAATGAGCAGTTCTTC
TRBJ2-2 | TRBD2 | TRBV7-2 | medium-sized | CASGSQGGPSVGELFF | TGTGCCAGCGGATCCCAGGGAGGGCCATCCGTCGGGGAGCTGTTTTTT
TRBJ2-7 | TRBD1 | TRBV6-5 | large | CASSSPRTGGTYEQYF | TGTGCCAGCAGTTCGCCCAGGACAGGGGGCACCTACGAGCAGTACTTC
TRBJ1-1 | TRBD1 | TRBV20-1 | medium-sized | CSAYRGRGRNTEAFF | TGCAGTGCTTATAGGGGGAGGGGGCGGAACACTGAAGCTTTCTTT
TRBJ2-7 | . | TRBV5-1 | medium-sized | CASSSDSSYEQYF | TGCGCCAGCAGTTCCGACAGCTCCTACGAGCAGTACTTC
TRBJ2-1 | TRBD2 | TRBV7-2 | medium-sized | CASSYGLAGGIEQFF | TGTGCCAGCAGCTATGGACTAGCGGGGGGGATTGAGCAGTTCTTC
TRBJ2-2 | . | TRBV3-1 | medium-sized | CASSQVQNTGELFF | TGTGCCAGCAGCCAAGTTCAGAACACCGGGGAGCTGTTTTTT
TRBJ1-1 | . | TRBV18 | medium-sized | CASSRWNTEAFF | TGTGCCAGCTCACGCTGGAACACTGAAGCTTTCTTT
TRBJ1-1 | . | TRBV4-3 | medium-sized | CASSLLQLGTEAFF | TGCGCCAGCAGCCTGTTACAGTTGGGCACTGAAGCTTTCTTT
TRBJ2-3 | . | TRBV3-1 | few | CASSSLGRGSTDTQYF | TGTGCCAGCAGCTCCTTGGGCAGGGGAAGCACAGATACGCAGTATTTT